Here is one T cell receptor (beta chain) with its context. Its antigen is currently unknown. The source of the sample is a study of T cells in Graves' hyperthyroidism and ophthalmopathy. Findings of the study overall: Among thyroid clonotypes expanded above 0.001, most also appeared in blood.

Those patients with uncontrolled infection, other autoimmune disease, pregnancy or lactation were excluded. V lost 4 bases and J lost 6; bases outside the gene matches: 2. The germline V gene encodes CDR1 LGHDT and CDR2 YNNKEL (reference sequence). This CDR3 region has 13 residues. TCR beta CDR3 region amplification was performed from RNA transcripts. RT-PCR in the first round (using the HTBI primer set) targeted the TCR CDR3. Using its own MiXCR run on the multiplex PCR reads, TCRdb lists one record per CDR3 protein. The data hold about 400,000 distinct CDR3 sequences, with more than 12% observed a single time.

The sample consisted of blood. The TCR sequence derives from a woman aged 25 to 39 with Graves' hyperthyroidism. This sequence joins TRBV3-1 and TRBJ2-1, with 8 bases aligning to TRBD2. In DNA form, the CDR3 reads TGTGCCAGCAGCCGCCGGGGGGGCAATGAGCAGTTCTTC. Protein: CASSRRGGNEQFF.